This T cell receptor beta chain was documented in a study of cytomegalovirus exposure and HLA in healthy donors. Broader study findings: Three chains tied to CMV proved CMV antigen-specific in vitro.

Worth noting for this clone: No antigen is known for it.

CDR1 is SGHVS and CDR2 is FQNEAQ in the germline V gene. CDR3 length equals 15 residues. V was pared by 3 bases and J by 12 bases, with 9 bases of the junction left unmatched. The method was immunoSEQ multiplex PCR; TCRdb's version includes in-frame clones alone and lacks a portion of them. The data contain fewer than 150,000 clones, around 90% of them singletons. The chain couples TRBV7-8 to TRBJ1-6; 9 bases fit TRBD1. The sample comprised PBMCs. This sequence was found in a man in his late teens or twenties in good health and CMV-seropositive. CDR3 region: CASSLRTGDRIPLHF. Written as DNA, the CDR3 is TGTGCCAGCAGCTTGCGGACAGGGGACAGGATACCCCTCCACTTT.